This TCR beta chain was retrieved from a study of blood T cells in healthy people across ages. Findings and limits, study-wide: Leaving the PBMCs unsorted stopped any conclusive comparison of naive versus antigen-experienced cells.

In the case of this clonotype: Its cognate antigen is unknown.

Sample-barcoded 5' priming and a J-beta primer mix drove a second PCR of roughly 6 to 12 cycles. Each CDR3 protein is one row after TCRdb ran MiXCR on the 5' RACE reads. The sample includes 800,000 or so distinct CDR3 sequences, about 62% of them seen just once. The clonotype was recovered from a man aged 25-45 years in good health. Input material: blood.

CDR3 DNA sequence: TGTGCCAGCAAAGTTAAGGGCGGGTTTAACTCTGGGGCCAACGTCCTGACTTTC. This gives the protein CASKVKGGFNSGANVLTF. The chain links TRBV6-2 or TRBV6-3 to TRBJ2-6; TRBD2 is a possible D gene (5 bases). This CDR3 contains 18 residues. V gave up 7 bases and J gave up 0 bases, with 19 bases separating them. The germline V gene encodes CDR1 MNHEY and CDR2 SVGEGT.